The 26 T cell receptor beta chains below all came from one sample that was sequenced in a study of neurological immune-mediated disorders (dated by TCRdb to between 2017 and 2020). Library prep was done by 5' RACE. Sequencing took place on an Illumina HiSeq 2500. Using fastp at Q25 and MiXCR, TCRdb reprocessed the public reads and kept productive beta chains. Merged by CDR3 protein, the rows form single entries marked with the most common genes and DNA. This sample holds tens of thousands of distinct CDR3 sequences; 3.8% were observed only once. The ten largest clones add up to 6.5% of the sample. The sample comprised PBMCs. These receptors all come from a man aged 55-75 years with multiple sclerosis.

This clonotype was counted many times. This rearrangement joins TRBV27 to TRBJ2-7; 7 nucleotides agree with TRBD1. This CDR3 spans 12 amino acids. CDR1 MNHEY and CDR2 SMNVEV come from the germline V gene (reference sequence). V trimming: 4 bases; J trimming: 10 bases; junction bases outside the gene matches: 7. The CDR3 sequence: CASSSYRGTQYF. The CDR3 DNA sequence: TGTGCCAGCAGTTCCTACAGGGGCACCCAGTACTTC.

This clonotype was recorded many times. The chain's CDR3 is CASSLLGGGSYEQYF. Here the CDR3 DNA reads TGCGCCAGCAGCTTGCTAGGGGGCGGCTCCTACGAGCAGTACTTC. This chain joins TRBV5-1 and TRBJ2-7; 7 bases agree with TRBD1. This CDR3 has 15 amino acids. V dropped 1 base and J dropped 0; count of bases not matched to a gene: 4. CDR1 is SGHRS and CDR2 is YFSETQ in the germline V gene.

This clonotype appeared many times. The chain recombines TRBV20-1 with TRBJ2-5; 7 bases match TRBD2. CDR1 and CDR2 from the germline V gene are DFQATT and SNEGSKA (reference sequence). The CDR3 covers 14 residues. The CDR3 sequence: CSSSGTTPGETQYF. The DNA of the CDR3 is TGCAGCTCCTCCGGGACTACCCCCGGAGAGACCCAGTACTTC.

This clonotype has just a few counts. The chain uses TRBV30 and TRBJ1-5; TRBD1 agrees at 9 bases. Germline lookup yields CDR1 GTSNPN and CDR2 SVGIG (reference sequence). The trim removed 4 bases at V and 4 bases at J, leaving 8 bases unmatched. This CDR3 contains 15 residues. CDR3 nucleotides: TGTGCCTGGACCCCCCTAGGACAGGGGAATCAGCCCCAGCATTTT. Translating it yields CAWTPLGQGNQPQHF. Based on the CDR3 plus reference TRBV30 and TRBJ1-5, the full variable domain is SQTIHQWPATLVQPVGSPLSLECTVEGTSNPNLYWYRQAAGRGLQLLFYSVGIGQISSEVPQNLSASRPQDRQFILSSKKLLLSDSGFYLCAWTPLGQGNQPQHFGDGTRLSIL.

This clonotype was picked up many times. This chain uses TRBV20-1 with TRBJ1-5, with D possibly matching TRBD1 (6 bases). Germline values: CDR1 DFQATT, CDR2 SNEGSKA (reference sequence). The CDR3 runs 16 residues. V was pared by 1 base and J by 0 bases, with 13 bases between. CDR3 protein: CSARGTDFYSNQPQHF. Here the CDR3 DNA reads TGCAGTGCTAGAGGGACAGACTTTTATAGCAATCAGCCCCAGCATTTT.

In this sample, this clonotype turned up many times. The genes are TRBV20-1 and TRBJ1-5; D is possibly TRBD1 (6 bases). The CDR3 covers 12 residues. Between the trimmed V and J ends, which lost 2 bases and 7 bases, there was a span of 9 bases. Germline V gene lookup returns CDR1 DFQATT and CDR2 SNEGSKA (reference sequence). CDR3 protein: CSARRQGQPQHF. CDR3 DNA: TGCAGTGCTAGACGTCAGGGGCAGCCCCAGCATTTT.

This clonotype was detected ten times or more. The chain has TRBV20-1 and TRBJ1-5; unclear D gene. The CDR3 is 15 amino acids. Germline lookup yields CDR1 DFQATT and CDR2 SNEGSKA (reference sequence). The V and J ends lost 5 bases and 0 bases respectively, with 14 bases between them. CDR3 residues: CSAQIVSHSNQPQHF. The CDR3 DNA sequence: TGCAGTGCTCAAATCGTCAGTCATAGCAATCAGCCCCAGCATTTT.

Sample share makes this clonotype medium-sized. V is TRBV9 and J is TRBJ1-1, with unresolved D. The CDR3 is 15 amino acids. Germline CDR1 is SGDLS and CDR2 is YYNGEE. V dropped 2 bases and J dropped 0 bases, with 11 bases sitting between them. The CDR3 coding sequence is TGTGCCAGCAGCGTGGGCTTTCCAATGAACACTGAAGCTTTCTTT. Amino acids: CASSVGFPMNTEAFF.

This clonotype was observed many times. The chain employs TRBV18 and TRBJ1-3, with D tentatively TRBD1 (6 bases). Germline CDR1 KGHSH, CDR2 LQKENI. Trimming took 4 bases from V and 2 from J, leaving 9 bases between them. The CDR3 length is 14 residues. The DNA of the CDR3 is TGTGCCAGCTCACACACAGGGACTGGAAACACCATATATTTT. Translating gives CASSHTGTGNTIYF.

This clonotype was recorded at least ten times. CDR3: CASSVTGGSRDEAFF. In nucleotides, the CDR3 is TGTGCCAGCAGCGTCACCGGGGGCTCGAGGGATGAAGCTTTCTTT. The rearrangement uses TRBV7-9 and TRBJ1-1, with a tentative D call TRBD1 (6 bases). The germline V gene encodes CDR1 SEHNR and CDR2 FQNEAQ (reference sequence). CDR3 size: 15 residues. Trimming took 5 bases from V and 7 from J, leaving 20 bases between them.

This clonotype was detected many times. V is TRBV20-1 and J is TRBJ2-5; D unclear. The CDR3 runs 10 residues. The V gene's germline CDR1 is DFQATT and CDR2 SNEGSKA (reference sequence). The CDR3, as DNA: TGCAGCCCCCGACTCGAGACCCAGTACTTC. Translated: CSPRLETQYF.

This clonotype was seen repeatedly, ten times or more. This chain joins TRBV5-1 and TRBJ2-1, with 8 bases identical to TRBD1. With 5 bases clipped from V and 7 bases from J, the junction kept 8 bases outside the gene matches. Germline CDR1 reads SGHRS; CDR2 reads YFSETQ. The CDR3 contains 14 residues. The CDR3 bases are TGCGCCAGCAGTGTCGGACAGGGTTCGAATGAGCAGTTCTTC. It encodes CASSVGQGSNEQFF. The full variable domain, with the rest looked up from reference TRBV5-1 and TRBJ2-1, is KAGVTQTPRYLIKTRGQQVTLSCSPISGHRSVSWYQQTPGQGLQFLFEYFSETQRNKGNFPGRFSGRQFSNSRSEMNVSTLELGDSALYLCASSVGQGSNEQFFGPGTRLTVL.

This clonotype occurred many times. The gene calls are TRBV7-8 and TRBJ2-7, with D hard to call. V lost 4 bases and J lost 6, with 22 bases in between. The CDR3 is made up of 16 amino acids. Germline CDR1 and CDR2: SGHVS and FQNEAQ. CDR3 DNA: TGTGCCAGCAGCTACCTATTCCGAAAAACCCTTTTCGAGCAGTACTTC. It is translated as CASSYLFRKTLFEQYF.

This clonotype was seen ten or more times. The chain recombines TRBV5-1 with TRBJ2-1, with TRBD1 identical over 7 bases. The CDR3 has 15 residues. J lost 3 bases, V lost 2 bases, and 5 bases had no gene match. Germline V gene data show CDR1 as SGHRS and CDR2 as YFSETQ. Here the CDR3 reads CASSLSGQHYNEQFF. Written as DNA, the CDR3 is TGCGCCAGCAGCTTATCGGGACAGCACTACAATGAGCAGTTCTTC.

This clonotype was detected many times. The CDR3 here is CASGTGIPNTEAFF. The DNA of the CDR3 is TGTGCCAGCGGAACCGGGATACCGAACACTGAAGCTTTCTTT. This chain uses TRBV28 with TRBJ1-1; D is undetermined. CDR3 length equals 14 residues. Trimming removed 8 bases from V and 1 base from J, with 14 bases in between. The V gene's germline CDR1 is MDHEN and CDR2 SYDVKM. The variable domain in full, with the rest retrieved from reference TRBV28 and TRBJ1-1, is DVKVTQSSRYLVKRTGEKVFLECVQDMDHENMFWYRQDPGLGLRLIYFSYDVKMKEKGDIPEGYSVSREKKERFSLILESASTNQTSMYLCASGTGIPNTEAFFGQGTRLTVV.

This clonotype was picked up a small number of times. This chain joins TRBV20-1 and TRBJ1-3; no clear D. CDR1 and CDR2 (germline): DFQATT, SNEGSKA (reference sequence). CDR3 size: 14 residues. Trimming cost V 1 base and J 9 bases, with 16 bases left between them. DNA of the CDR3: TGCAGTGCTAGAGTTTCAGGACCAGGATCCACCATATATTTT. Protein: CSARVSGPGSTIYF.

This clonotype was detected many times. V and J are TRBV6-5 and TRBJ1-1, with TRBD1 matching over 11 bases. V gave up 8 bases and J gave up 4 bases; unmatched junction bases: 12. The CDR3 extends over 16 amino acids. Germline assignment: CDR1 MNHEY and CDR2 SVGAGI. The CDR3 spells CASVKGTGGFGTEAFF. In DNA form, the CDR3 reads TGTGCCAGCGTCAAAGGGACAGGGGGTTTTGGCACTGAAGCTTTCTTT.

This clonotype was seen at least ten times. The chain combines TRBV20-1 with TRBJ2-2; D call uncertain. Trimming shortened V by 3 bases and J by 2 bases, and 22 bases separated the two germline ends. This CDR3 is built from 18 residues. Germline lookup yields CDR1 DFQATT and CDR2 SNEGSKA (reference sequence). The DNA of the CDR3 is TGCAGTGCTAGTTTAGCAGGCCCAAGCCTTCAAAACACCGGGGAGCTGTTTTTT. Protein sequence: CSASLAGPSLQNTGELFF.

This clonotype was seen repeatedly, ten times or more. The J gene is TRBJ2-5, the V gene TRBV29-1, with D tentatively TRBD1 or TRBD2 (7 bases each). This CDR3 is 14 amino acids long. V lost 5 bases and J lost 5, with 18 bases in between. The germline V gene has CDR1 SQVTM and CDR2 ANQGSEA. The CDR3 region has the DNA TGCAGCGTTACCGACAGGGTGGGAGGGGAGACCCAGTACTTC. Translation gives CSVTDRVGGETQYF.

This clonotype was observed many times. The chain recombines TRBV5-1 with TRBJ2-3, with 11 bases aligning to TRBD1. CDR1 is SGHRS and CDR2 is YFSETQ in the germline V gene. The CDR3 length is 18 residues. The V gene end was trimmed by 3 bases and the J gene end by 2 bases; junction bases not matched to a gene: 11. CDR3 loop: CASSWIGTGGGVTDTQYF. CDR3 DNA: TGCGCCAGCAGCTGGATCGGGACAGGGGGGGGAGTCACAGATACGCAGTATTTT.

This clonotype was found many times. The CDR3 here is CASSYSQRSTDTQYF. Here the CDR3 DNA reads TGTGCCAGCAGTTACTCCCAGAGGTCGACAGATACGCAGTATTTT. This chain connects TRBV6-5 to TRBJ2-3; D remains ambiguous. The germline CDR1 and CDR2 sequences are MNHEY and SVGAGI. This CDR3 has 15 amino acids. Trimming pared 0 bases from V and 3 bases from J, leaving 10 bases between.

This clonotype showed up many times. This chain links TRBV5-1 with TRBJ1-1; no clear D. The CDR3 spans 14 residues. Germline CDR1 and CDR2: SGHRS and YFSETQ. V was trimmed by 0 bases and J by 1 base, leaving 7 bases between them. Here the CDR3 reads CASSLDAGNTEAFF. In nucleotides, the CDR3 is TGCGCCAGCAGCTTGGATGCAGGGAACACTGAAGCTTTCTTT.

Within the sample, this clonotype is medium-sized (0.01 to 0.1%). The chain has TRBV20-1 and TRBJ1-1; TRBD1 matches at 9 bases. Germline CDR1 and CDR2: DFQATT and SNEGSKA (reference sequence). The CDR3 spans 16 residues. V was clipped by 0 bases and J by 0 bases; unmatched bases: 5. CDR3 amino acids: CSAREPTGGLNTEAFF. CDR3 nucleotides: TGCAGTGCTAGAGAGCCGACAGGGGGGTTGAACACTGAAGCTTTCTTT.

Many counts were recorded for this clonotype. J is TRBJ2-2 and V is TRBV20-1; maybe TRBD2 (5 bases). The CDR3 has 16 residues. Per the germline V gene, CDR1 is DFQATT and CDR2 is SNEGSKA (reference sequence). The ends were cut back, 0 bases at V and 4 bases at J, with 15 bases in the middle. The CDR3 loop is CSARDPRTGPTGELFF. CDR3 nucleotides: TGCAGTGCTAGAGATCCCCGGACTGGCCCCACCGGGGAGCTGTTTTTT.

This clonotype was observed at least ten times. This sequence joins TRBV29-1 and TRBJ1-3, with TRBD1 as a possible D gene (5 bases). Trimming left V 3 bases short and J 2 bases short, with 14 bases between. This CDR3 has 15 residues. Germline CDR1 reads SQVTM; CDR2 reads ANQGSEA. The CDR3 bases are TGCAGCGTTGAGGAAGGGGTCGAGACTGGAAACACCATATATTTT. Translation gives CSVEEGVETGNTIYF.

This clonotype was observed many times. The gene calls are TRBV28 and TRBJ1-2; 7 positions match TRBD1. V shed 5 bases and J 0 bases; nucleotides not matched to a gene: 12. The V gene's germline CDR1 is MDHEN and CDR2 SYDVKM. The CDR3 spans 17 residues. This chain's CDR3 is CASSGAGGASSNYGYTF. The DNA of the CDR3 is TGTGCCAGCAGTGGAGCAGGGGGGGCTAGTTCTAACTATGGCTACACCTTC.